This passage covers 23 T cell receptor beta chains from one sample sequenced in a study of shared clonotypes between healthy human individuals. The repertoire was sequenced with immunoSEQ multiplex PCR; TCRdb's copy has only in-frame clones and lacks some. The repertoire holds nearly 750,000 clones, approximately 72% seen once, with around 1.8% in the top ten. The sample was memory CD4+ T cells sorted from blood. Subset specified: CD45RA-negative fraction. Receptors were obtained from a woman aged 25 to 45 in good health.

The chain recombines TRBV7-2 with TRBJ2-5, with 9 positions matching TRBD1. The length of the CDR3 is 14 residues. Trimming removed 5 bases from V and 3 bases from J; junction bases left unmatched: 4. Looked up from germline, CDR1 is SGHTA and CDR2 is FQGNSA. Here the CDR3 reads CASSLWDREETQYF. DNA of the CDR3: TGTGCCAGCAGCCTCTGGGACAGGGAAGAGACCCAGTACTTC.

The chain recombines TRBV2 with TRBJ2-7; 8 bases map to TRBD2. J gave up 1 base and V 4 bases, and 6 bases lay outside the gene matches. The CDR3 contains 15 residues. The V gene's germline CDR1 is SNHLY and CDR2 FYNNEI. Written as DNA, the CDR3 is TGTGCCAGCAGTGGACCGGGACTAGGGTCCTACGAGCAGTACTTC. This encodes CASSGPGLGSYEQYF.

A few counts support this clone. This CDR3 reads CAGTVEMNTEAFF. The CDR3 bases are TGTGCCGGTACTGTGGAGATGAACACTGAAGCTTTCTTT. The genes are TRBV18 and TRBJ1-1; D gene unclear. The germline V gene has CDR1 KGHSH and CDR2 LQKENI. The CDR3 extends over 13 amino acids. The ends were cut back, 11 bases at V and 0 bases at J, with 13 bases in the middle.

In the case of this clone: The same CDR3 is also encoded by other DNA sequences in this sample. The chain's CDR3 is CASSSGLGDTGELFF. CDR3 DNA sequence: TGCGCCAGCAGCTCAGGGTTGGGTGACACCGGGGAGCTGTTTTTT. The chain combines TRBV5-1 with TRBJ2-2, with D possibly matching TRBD1 (5 bases). This CDR3 has 15 residues. Per germline, CDR1 SGHRS and CDR2 YFSETQ. V was clipped by 3 bases and J by 3 bases, with 12 bases between them. Looking up the rest from reference TRBV5-1 and TRBJ2-2 gives the full variable domain: KAGVTQTPRYLIKTRGQQVTLSCSPISGHRSVSWYQQTPGQGLQFLFEYFSETQRNKGNFPGRFSGRQFSNSRSEMNVSTLELGDSALYLCASSSGLGDTGELFFGEGSRLTVL.

The V and J genes are TRBV7-2 and TRBJ2-5; D is possibly TRBD2 (6 bases). The assigned J gene may be wrong: the sequence end matches TRBJ2-7 better. The CDR3 sequence is 15 residues long. Germline CDR1 and CDR2: SGHTA and FQGNSA. This CDR3 reads CASSPGALIPYEQYF. The CDR3 DNA follows: TGTGCCAGCAGTCCGGGAGCCCTCATCCCCTACGAGCAGTACTTC.

The chain couples TRBV7-9 to TRBJ2-3, with TRBD2 identical over 12 bases. Germline assignment: CDR1 SEHNR and CDR2 FQNEAQ (reference sequence). This CDR3 spans 17 amino acids. V gave up 5 bases and J gave up 7 bases; unmatched junction bases: 13. The CDR3 is CASSRRSLTSGSYTQYF. Here the CDR3 DNA reads TGTGCCAGCAGCCGACGGTCGTTGACTAGCGGGAGTTATACGCAGTATTTT.

V gene TRBV7-2 combines with J gene TRBJ1-1; no clear D gene. The CDR3 covers 11 residues. V gave up 6 bases and J gave up 2 bases, with 4 bases separating them. Per the germline V gene, CDR1 is SGHTA and CDR2 is FQGNSA. The CDR3 loop is CASSSNTEAFF. DNA for the CDR3: TGTGCCAGCAGTTCTAACACTGAAGCTTTCTTT.

The gene calls are TRBV10-2 and TRBJ2-1; 9 bases are a match to TRBD2. The junction had 5 bases not matched to a gene; V was cut back by 3 bases and J by 5 bases. The CDR3 consists of 15 residues. Germline V gives CDR1 WSHSY, CDR2 SAAADI. CDR3 residues: CASSDIAGVDNEQFF. CDR3 nucleotides: TGCGCCAGCAGTGATATAGCGGGAGTCGACAATGAGCAGTTCTTC.

The chain couples TRBV20-1 to TRBJ2-1, with TRBD1 matching 7 bases. There are 11 residues in the CDR3. V gave up 6 bases and J gave up 15 bases; unmatched junction bases: 11. Germline CDR1 reads DFQATT; CDR2 reads SNEGSKA (reference sequence). CDR3 DNA sequence: TGCAGTGCCCAACTGACAGGGCTGGGGTTCTTC. The encoded protein is CSAQLTGLGFF.

This rearrangement joins TRBV19 to TRBJ2-1; 7 nucleotides align to TRBD2. This CDR3 region has 15 residues. Germline V gene lookup returns CDR1 LNHDA and CDR2 SQIVND (reference sequence). J was trimmed by 6 bases and V by 5 bases; bases with no gene match: 10. CDR3 amino acids: CASSLLAVVGNEQFF. The CDR3 nucleotides are TGTGCCAGTAGTTTGCTAGCGGTCGTCGGCAATGAGCAGTTCTTC.

The chain couples TRBV21-1 to TRBJ2-3. TRBV21-1 is recorded as a pseudogene. The CDR3 sequence is 15 residues long. CDR3 sequence reads: CASSRRLAATDTQYF. The CDR3 nucleotides read TGTGCCAGCAGCAGAAGGCTGGCAGCCACAGATACGCAGTATTTT.

This clone was observed a few times. The chain employs TRBV6-5 and TRBJ1-3; D is ambiguous. The germline V gene encodes CDR1 MNHEY and CDR2 SVGAGI. V shed 9 bases and J shed 0 bases, with 9 bases lying between them. This CDR3 has 13 amino acids. For the CDR3, the DNA is TGTGCCAGTCGGAAGAGCTCTGGAAACACCATATATTTT. Protein sequence: CASRKSSGNTIYF.

Comments on this clone: Other nucleotide sequences in the sample specify the same CDR3. This sequence joins TRBV10-2 and TRBJ1-5; D unresolved. Germline CDR1 and CDR2: WSHSY and SAAADI. The CDR3 spans 16 residues. Trimming pared 0 bases from V and 0 bases from J, leaving 9 bases between. Written as DNA, the CDR3 is TGCGCCAGCAGTGAGTCGGGGTCCAATAGCAATCAGCCCCAGCATTTT. Translated: CASSESGSNSNQPQHF.

This chain connects TRBV7-7 to TRBJ2-5, with TRBD2 matching over 8 bases. J lost 5 bases, V lost 5 bases, and 31 bases had no gene match. There are 22 residues in the CDR3. CDR1 and CDR2 (germline): SSHAT, FNYEAQ (reference sequence). This CDR3 is CASSPPRERESCTEGLGETQYF. CDR3 nucleotides: TGTGCCAGCAGCCCCCCGCGGGAGCGGGAGAGTTGTACGGAGGGGTTAGGGGAGACCCAGTACTTC.

To note about this clone: Other nucleotide sequences from this sample produce the same CDR3. V is TRBV2 and J is TRBJ1-5, with TRBD1 as a possible D gene (6 bases). Germline V gene data show CDR1 as SNHLY and CDR2 as FYNNEI. This CDR3 has 14 residues. V lost 4 bases to trimming and J lost 2 bases, with 9 bases between them. CDR3 DNA sequence: TGTGCCAGCAGTGCCCGACAGGGCAATCAGCCCCAGCATTTT. This sequence encodes CASSARQGNQPQHF.

This sequence joins TRBV2 and TRBJ1-2; 9 nucleotides align to TRBD1. With 10 bases clipped from V and 7 bases from J, the junction kept 4 bases outside the gene matches. CDR1 and CDR2 (germline): SNHLY, FYNNEI. This CDR3 is built from 11 residues. The CDR3 sequence is CAMGQGSGYTF. The CDR3 DNA is TGTGCCATGGGACAGGGATCTGGCTACACCTTC.

The chain recombines TRBV9 with TRBJ2-1, with unresolved D. In germline, CDR1 is SGDLS, CDR2 YYNGEE. V shed 3 bases and J shed 0 bases, with 13 bases lying between them. CDR3 length: 16 residues. The CDR3 sequence: CASSARTPTSYNEQFF. Here the CDR3 DNA reads TGTGCCAGCAGCGCCAGAACACCTACCTCCTACAATGAGCAGTTCTTC.

This clone was recorded only once. The gene calls are TRBV10-3 and TRBJ2-5, with TRBD1 as a possible D gene (6 bases). The V gene lost 2 bases and the J gene lost 7 bases, with 20 bases spanning the gap. The CDR3 is 16 residues long. CDR1 is ENHRY and CDR2 is SYGVKD in the germline V gene. The DNA for the CDR3 is TGTGCCATCAGTGAGAGGTCGCCAGGGGTCAAGGGGACCCAGTACTTC. Its protein product is CAISERSPGVKGTQYF.

This clone occurred once. This rearrangement joins TRBV19 to TRBJ1-2; maybe TRBD1 (6 bases). This CDR3 contains 13 residues. From germline, CDR1 is LNHDA and CDR2 SQIVND (reference sequence). Trimming removed 5 bases from V and 8 bases from J, with 15 bases in between. The CDR3 bases are TGTGCCAGTAGTCTTGTACAGGGAGGAGGCTACACCTTC. Translating it yields CASSLVQGGGYTF.

In its sample, this clone was seen a few times. This chain uses TRBV28 with TRBJ1-5; D not certain. Per germline, CDR1 MDHEN and CDR2 SYDVKM. This CDR3 spans 14 amino acids. Trimming shortened V by 7 bases and J by 3 bases, and 13 bases separated the two germline ends. CDR3 nucleotide sequence: TGTGCCAGCACCCGATGGGCTTTCAATCAGCCCCAGCATTTT. Translating gives CASTRWAFNQPQHF.

The chain carries TRBV19 and TRBJ1-3, with D hard to call. The germline CDR1 and CDR2 sequences are LNHDA and SQIVND (reference sequence). The CDR3 extends over 12 amino acids. V dropped 4 bases and J dropped 8 bases, with 9 bases sitting between them. CDR3 sequence: CASSKMSDTIYF. Here the CDR3 DNA reads TGTGCCAGTAGTAAAATGTCGGACACCATATATTTT.

The CDR3 here is CASWDRSMNTEAFF. The CDR3 bases are TGCGCCTCGTGGGACAGAAGTATGAACACTGAAGCTTTCTTT. The chain links TRBV10-2 to TRBJ1-1, with 7 bases fitting TRBD1. After removal of 11 bases from V and 0 bases from J, the junction contained 9 bases not matched to a gene. Germline lookup yields CDR1 WSHSY and CDR2 SAAADI. This CDR3 comprises 14 residues.

The rearrangement uses TRBV5-1 and TRBJ1-1; possible D gene TRBD1, 6 bases. Germline CDR1 and CDR2: SGHRS and YFSETQ. The CDR3 sequence is 14 residues long. Trimming cost V 0 bases and J 4 bases, with 10 bases left between them. As DNA, the CDR3 is TGCGCCAGCAGCTTGGGGACAGAAGCCACTGAAGCTTTCTTT. Its protein is CASSLGTEATEAFF.